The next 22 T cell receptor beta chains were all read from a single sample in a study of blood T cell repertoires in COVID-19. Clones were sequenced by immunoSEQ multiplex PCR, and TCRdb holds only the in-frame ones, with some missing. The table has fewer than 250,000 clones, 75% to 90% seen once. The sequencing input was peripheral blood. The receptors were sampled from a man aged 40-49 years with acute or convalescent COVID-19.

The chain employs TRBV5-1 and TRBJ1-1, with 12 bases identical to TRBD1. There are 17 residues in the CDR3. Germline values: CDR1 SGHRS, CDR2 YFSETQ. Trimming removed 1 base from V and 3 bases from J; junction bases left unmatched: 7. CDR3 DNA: TGCGCCAGCAGCTTGATTGGGACAGGGGGCATCGACACTGAAGCTTTCTTT. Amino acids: CASSLIGTGGIDTEAFF.

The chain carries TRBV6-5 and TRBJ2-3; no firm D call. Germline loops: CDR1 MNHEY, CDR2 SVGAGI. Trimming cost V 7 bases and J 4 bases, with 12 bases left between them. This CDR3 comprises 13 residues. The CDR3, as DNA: TGTGCCAGCACCGACGACTCGGCAGATACGCAGTATTTT. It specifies CASTDDSADTQYF.

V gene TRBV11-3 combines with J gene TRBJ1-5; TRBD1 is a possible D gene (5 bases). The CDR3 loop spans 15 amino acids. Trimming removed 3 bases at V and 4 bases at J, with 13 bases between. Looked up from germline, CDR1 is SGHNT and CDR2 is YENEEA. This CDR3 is CASSFPVRANQPQHF. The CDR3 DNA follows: TGTGCCAGCAGCTTTCCCGTCAGGGCGAATCAGCCCCAGCATTTT.

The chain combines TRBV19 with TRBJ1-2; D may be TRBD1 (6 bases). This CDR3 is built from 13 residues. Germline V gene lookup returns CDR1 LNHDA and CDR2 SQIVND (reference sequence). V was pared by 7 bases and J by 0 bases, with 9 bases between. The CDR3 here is CASKSGANYGYTF. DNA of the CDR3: TGTGCCAGTAAATCAGGGGCTAACTATGGCTACACCTTC.

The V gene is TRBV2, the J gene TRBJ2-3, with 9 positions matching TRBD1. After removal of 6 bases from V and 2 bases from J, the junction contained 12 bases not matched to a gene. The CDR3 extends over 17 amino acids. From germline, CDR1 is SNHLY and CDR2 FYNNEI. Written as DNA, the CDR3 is TGTGCCAGCAGGCCCAGCCCGGGACAGGGTTTCACAGATACGCAGTATTTT. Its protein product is CASRPSPGQGFTDTQYF.

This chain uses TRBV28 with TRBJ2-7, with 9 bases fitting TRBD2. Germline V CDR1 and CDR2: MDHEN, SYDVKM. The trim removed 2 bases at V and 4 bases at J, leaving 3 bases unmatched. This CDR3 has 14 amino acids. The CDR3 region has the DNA TGTGCCAGCAGTTTAGCGGGACTAGCTTACGAGCAGTACTTC. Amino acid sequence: CASSLAGLAYEQYF.

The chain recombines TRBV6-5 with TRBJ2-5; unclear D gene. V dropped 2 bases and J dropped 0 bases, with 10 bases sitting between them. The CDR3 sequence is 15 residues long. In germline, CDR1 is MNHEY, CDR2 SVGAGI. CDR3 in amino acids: CASSYGTTYQETQYF. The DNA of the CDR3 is TGTGCCAGCAGTTACGGCACTACGTACCAAGAGACCCAGTACTTC.

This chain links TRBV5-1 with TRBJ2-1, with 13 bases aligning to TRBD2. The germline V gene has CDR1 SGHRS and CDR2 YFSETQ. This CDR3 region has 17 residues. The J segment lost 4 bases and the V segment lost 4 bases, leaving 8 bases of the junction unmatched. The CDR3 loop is CASSQFRLAGGYNEQFF. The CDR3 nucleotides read TGCGCCAGCAGCCAATTTCGACTAGCGGGAGGATACAATGAGCAGTTCTTC.

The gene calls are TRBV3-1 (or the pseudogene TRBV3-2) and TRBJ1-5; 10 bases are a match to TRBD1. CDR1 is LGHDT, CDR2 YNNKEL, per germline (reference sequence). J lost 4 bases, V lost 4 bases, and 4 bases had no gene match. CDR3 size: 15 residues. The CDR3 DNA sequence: TGTGCCAGCAGCCTCTCGGGACAGGGGAATCAGCCCCAGCATTTT. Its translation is CASSLSGQGNQPQHF.

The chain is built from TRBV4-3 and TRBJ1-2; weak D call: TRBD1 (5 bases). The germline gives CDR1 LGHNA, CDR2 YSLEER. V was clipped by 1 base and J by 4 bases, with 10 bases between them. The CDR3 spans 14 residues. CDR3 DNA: TGCGCCAGCAGCCAAGGGGGCCACCTCTATGGCTACACCTTC. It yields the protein CASSQGGHLYGYTF.

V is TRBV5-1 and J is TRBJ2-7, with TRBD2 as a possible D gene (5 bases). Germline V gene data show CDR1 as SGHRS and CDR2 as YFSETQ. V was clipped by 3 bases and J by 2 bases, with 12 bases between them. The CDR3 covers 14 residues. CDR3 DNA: TGCGCCAGCAGCTCCTGGACGGGAACCTACGAGCAGTACTTC. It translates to CASSSWTGTYEQYF.

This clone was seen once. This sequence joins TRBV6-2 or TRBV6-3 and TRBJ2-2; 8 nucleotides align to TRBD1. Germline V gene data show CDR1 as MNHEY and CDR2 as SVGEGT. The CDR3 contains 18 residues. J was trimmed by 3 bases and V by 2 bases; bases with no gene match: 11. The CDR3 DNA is TGTGCCAGCAGTTACCATCGCAGGGGGCGGTCGGACACCGGGGAGCTGTTTTTT. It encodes CASSYHRRGRSDTGELFF.

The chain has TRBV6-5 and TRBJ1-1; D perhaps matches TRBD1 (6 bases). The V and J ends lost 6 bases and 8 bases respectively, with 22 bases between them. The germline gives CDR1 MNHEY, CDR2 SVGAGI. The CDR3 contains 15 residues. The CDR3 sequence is CASSSSTGTLAEAFF. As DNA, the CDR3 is TGTGCCAGCAGCTCCTCCACCGGGACACTTGCGGAAGCTTTCTTT.

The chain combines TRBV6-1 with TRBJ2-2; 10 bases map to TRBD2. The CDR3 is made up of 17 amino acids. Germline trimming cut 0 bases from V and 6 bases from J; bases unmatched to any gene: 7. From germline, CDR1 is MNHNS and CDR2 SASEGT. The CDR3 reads CASSEALLAGEPGELFF. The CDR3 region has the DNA TGTGCCAGCAGTGAAGCCCTTCTAGCGGGAGAGCCCGGGGAGCTGTTTTTT.

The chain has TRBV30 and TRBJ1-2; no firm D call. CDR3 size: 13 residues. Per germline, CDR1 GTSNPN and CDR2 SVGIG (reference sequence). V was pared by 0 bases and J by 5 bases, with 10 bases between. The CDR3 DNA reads TGTGCCTGGAGTGTAGGCGGGCGGTATGGCTACACCTTC. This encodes CAWSVGGRYGYTF.

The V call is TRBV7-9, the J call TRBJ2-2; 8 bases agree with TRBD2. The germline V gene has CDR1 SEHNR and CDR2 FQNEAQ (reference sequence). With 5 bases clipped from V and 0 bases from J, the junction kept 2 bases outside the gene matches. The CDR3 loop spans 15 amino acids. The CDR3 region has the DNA TGTGCCAGCAGCGAGGGACTAGCGAACACCGGGGAGCTGTTTTTT. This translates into CASSEGLANTGELFF.

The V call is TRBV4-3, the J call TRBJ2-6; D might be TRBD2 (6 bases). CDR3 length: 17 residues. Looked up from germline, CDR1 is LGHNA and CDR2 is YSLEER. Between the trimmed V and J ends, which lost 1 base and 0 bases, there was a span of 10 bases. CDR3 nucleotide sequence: TGCGCCAGCAGCCAAGGACTAGTTAGCTCTGGGGCCAACGTCCTGACTTTC. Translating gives CASSQGLVSSGANVLTF.

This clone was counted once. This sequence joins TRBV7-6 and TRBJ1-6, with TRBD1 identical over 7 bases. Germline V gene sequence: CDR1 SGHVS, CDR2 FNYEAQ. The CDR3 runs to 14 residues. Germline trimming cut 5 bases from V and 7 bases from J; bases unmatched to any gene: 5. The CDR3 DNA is TGTGCCAGCAGCCGGACAGGTGGAAATTCACCCCTCCACTTT. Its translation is CASSRTGGNSPLHF.

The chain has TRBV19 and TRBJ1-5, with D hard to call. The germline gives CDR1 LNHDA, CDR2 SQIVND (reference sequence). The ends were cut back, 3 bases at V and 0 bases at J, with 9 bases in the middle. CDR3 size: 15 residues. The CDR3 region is CASSILDLSNQPQHF. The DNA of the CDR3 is TGTGCCAGTAGTATCTTAGATCTTAGCAATCAGCCCCAGCATTTT.

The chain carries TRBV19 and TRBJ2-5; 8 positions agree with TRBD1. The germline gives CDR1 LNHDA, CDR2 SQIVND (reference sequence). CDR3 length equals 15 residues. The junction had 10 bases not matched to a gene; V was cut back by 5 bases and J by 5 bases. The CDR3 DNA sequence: TGTGCCAGTAGTCCAATCGACAGGGGTTGGGAGACCCAGTACTTC. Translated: CASSPIDRGWETQYF.

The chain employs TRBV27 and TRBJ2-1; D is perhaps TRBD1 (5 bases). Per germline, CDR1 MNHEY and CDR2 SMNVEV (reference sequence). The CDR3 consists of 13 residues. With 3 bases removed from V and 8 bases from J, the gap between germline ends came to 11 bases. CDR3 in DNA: TGTGCCAGCAGTTTCAGGGAAGGAGATGAGCAGTTCTTC. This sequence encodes CASSFREGDEQFF.

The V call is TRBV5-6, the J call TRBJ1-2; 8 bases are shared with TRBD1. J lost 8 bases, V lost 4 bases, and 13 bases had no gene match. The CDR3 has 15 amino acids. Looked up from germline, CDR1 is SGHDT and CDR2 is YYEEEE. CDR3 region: CASSQDRTGLHGYTF. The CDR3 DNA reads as TGTGCCAGCAGCCAAGACAGGACAGGGTTGCACGGCTACACCTTC.